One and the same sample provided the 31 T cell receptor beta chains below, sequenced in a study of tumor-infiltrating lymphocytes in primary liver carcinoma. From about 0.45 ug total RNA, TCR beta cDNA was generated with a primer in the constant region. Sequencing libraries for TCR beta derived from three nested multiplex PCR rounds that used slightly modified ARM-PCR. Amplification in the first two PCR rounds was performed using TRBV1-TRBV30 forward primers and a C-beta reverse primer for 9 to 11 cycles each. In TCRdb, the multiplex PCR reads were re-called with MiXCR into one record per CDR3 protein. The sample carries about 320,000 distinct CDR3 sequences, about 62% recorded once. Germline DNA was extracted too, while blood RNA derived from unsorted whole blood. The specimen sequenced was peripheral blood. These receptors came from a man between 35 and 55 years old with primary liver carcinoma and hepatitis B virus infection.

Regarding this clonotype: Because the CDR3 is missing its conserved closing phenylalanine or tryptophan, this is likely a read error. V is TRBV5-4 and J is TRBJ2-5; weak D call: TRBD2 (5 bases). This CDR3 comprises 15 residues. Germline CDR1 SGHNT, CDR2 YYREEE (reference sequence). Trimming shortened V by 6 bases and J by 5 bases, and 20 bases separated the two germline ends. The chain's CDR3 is CASTNPGGLEETQYL. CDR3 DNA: TGTGCCAGCACCAACCCGGGCGGACTGGAGGAGACCCAGTACCTC.

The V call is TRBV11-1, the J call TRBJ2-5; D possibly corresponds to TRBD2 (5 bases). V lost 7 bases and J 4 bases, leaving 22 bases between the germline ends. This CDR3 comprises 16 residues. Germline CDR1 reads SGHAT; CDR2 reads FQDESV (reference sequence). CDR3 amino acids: CASTARPGSNIETQYF. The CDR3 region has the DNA TGTGCCAGCACCGCCCGTCCTGGGAGCAATATAGAGACCCAGTACTTC.

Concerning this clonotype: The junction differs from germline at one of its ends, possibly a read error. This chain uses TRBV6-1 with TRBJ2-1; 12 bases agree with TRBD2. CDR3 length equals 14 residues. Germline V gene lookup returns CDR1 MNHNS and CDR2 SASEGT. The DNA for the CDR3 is TGTGCCAGCCGGCGACTAGCGGGAGCTGATGGGCAGCTCTTC. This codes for CASRRLAGADGQLF.

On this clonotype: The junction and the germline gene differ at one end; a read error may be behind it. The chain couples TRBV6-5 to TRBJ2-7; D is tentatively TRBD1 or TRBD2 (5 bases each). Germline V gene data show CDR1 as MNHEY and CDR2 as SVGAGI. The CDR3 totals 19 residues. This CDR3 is CAISYSYLGRGTSSYEQYF. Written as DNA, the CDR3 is TGTGCCATCAGTTACTCATATTTAGGTAGAGGGACCAGCTCCTACGAGCAGTACTTC.

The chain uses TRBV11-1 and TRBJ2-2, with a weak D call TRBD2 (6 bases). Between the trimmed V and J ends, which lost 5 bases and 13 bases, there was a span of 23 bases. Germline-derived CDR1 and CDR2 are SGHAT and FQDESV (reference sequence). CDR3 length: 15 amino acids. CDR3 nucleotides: TGTGCCAGCAGCCCTGGGAGGAGGAACACCGGGAGGCTGTTTTTT. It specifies CASSPGRRNTGRLFF.

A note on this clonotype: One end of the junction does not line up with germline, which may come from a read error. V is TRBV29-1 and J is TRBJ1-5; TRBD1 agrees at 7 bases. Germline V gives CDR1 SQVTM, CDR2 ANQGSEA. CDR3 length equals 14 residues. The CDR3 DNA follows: TGCAGCGTCTCTACCGGGACAGCTAATCAGCACCAGCATTTT. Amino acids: CSVSTGTANQHQHF.

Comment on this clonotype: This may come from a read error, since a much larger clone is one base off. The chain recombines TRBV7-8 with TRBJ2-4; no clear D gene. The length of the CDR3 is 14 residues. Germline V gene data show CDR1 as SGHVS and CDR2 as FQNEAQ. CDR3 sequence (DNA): TGTGCCAGGAGCTCGGATGCGGCCAAAAACATTCAGTACTTC. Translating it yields CARSSDAAKNIQYF.

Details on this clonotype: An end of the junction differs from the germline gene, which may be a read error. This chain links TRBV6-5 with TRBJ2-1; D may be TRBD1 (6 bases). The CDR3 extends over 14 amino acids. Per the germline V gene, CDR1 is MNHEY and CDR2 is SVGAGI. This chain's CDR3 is CASTADRAFNEQFF. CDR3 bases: TGTGCCAGCACTGCGGACAGAGCCTTCAATGAGCAATTCTTC.

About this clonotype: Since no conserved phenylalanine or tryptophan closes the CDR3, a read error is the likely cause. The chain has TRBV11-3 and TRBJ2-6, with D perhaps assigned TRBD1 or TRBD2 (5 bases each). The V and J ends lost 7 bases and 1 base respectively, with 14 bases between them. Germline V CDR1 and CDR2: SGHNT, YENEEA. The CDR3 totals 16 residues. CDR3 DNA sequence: TGTGCCAGCAACCCAACGGGGCAGTCTGGGGCCAACGTCCTGACTCTC. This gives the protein CASNPTGQSGANVLTL.

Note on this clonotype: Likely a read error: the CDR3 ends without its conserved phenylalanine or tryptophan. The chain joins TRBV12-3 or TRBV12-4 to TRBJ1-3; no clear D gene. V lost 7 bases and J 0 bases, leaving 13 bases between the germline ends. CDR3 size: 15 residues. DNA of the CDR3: TGTGCCAGCACAGTGGACGGAAGCTCTGGAAACACCATATATCTT. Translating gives CASTVDGSSGNTIYL.

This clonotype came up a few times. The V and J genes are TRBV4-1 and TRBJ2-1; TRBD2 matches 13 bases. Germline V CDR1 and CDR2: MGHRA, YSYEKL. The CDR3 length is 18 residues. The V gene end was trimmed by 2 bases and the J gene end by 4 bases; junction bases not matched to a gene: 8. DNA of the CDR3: TGCGCCAGCAGCCAACCAACGGGGACTAGCGGGAAGTACAATGAGCAGTTCTTC. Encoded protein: CASSQPTGTSGKYNEQFF.

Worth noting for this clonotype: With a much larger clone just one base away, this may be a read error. The CDR3 DNA is TGTACCAACGGGCGGGACGCCGGGGCCAACGTCCTGACTTTC. This sequence encodes CTNGRDAGANVLTF. The chain combines TRBV5-4 with TRBJ2-6; D might be TRBD2 (6 bases). The germline V gene has CDR1 SGHNT and CDR2 YYREEE (reference sequence). The CDR3 covers 14 residues.

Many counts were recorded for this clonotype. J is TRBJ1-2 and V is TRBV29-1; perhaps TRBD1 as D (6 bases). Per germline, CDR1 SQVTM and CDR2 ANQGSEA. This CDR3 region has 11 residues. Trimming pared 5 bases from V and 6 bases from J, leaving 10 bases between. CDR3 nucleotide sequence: TGCAGCGTTCAGGGGTCGGATGGCTACACCTTC. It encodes CSVQGSDGYTF.

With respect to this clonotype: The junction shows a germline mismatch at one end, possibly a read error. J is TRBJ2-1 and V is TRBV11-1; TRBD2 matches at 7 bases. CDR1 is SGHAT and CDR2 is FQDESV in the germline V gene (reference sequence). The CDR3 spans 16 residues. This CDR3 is CANSLVVTSRNNEQFF. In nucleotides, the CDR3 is TGTGCCAACAGCTTAGTTGTGACTAGCAGAAACAATGAGCAGTTCTTC.

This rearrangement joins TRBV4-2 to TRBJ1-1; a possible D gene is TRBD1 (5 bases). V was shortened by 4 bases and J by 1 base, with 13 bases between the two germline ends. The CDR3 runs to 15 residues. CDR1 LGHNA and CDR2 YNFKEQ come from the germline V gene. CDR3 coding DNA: TGTGCCAGCAGCCCCCGGCGCGGGGGGAACACTGAAGCTTTCTTT. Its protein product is CASSPRRGGNTEAFF.

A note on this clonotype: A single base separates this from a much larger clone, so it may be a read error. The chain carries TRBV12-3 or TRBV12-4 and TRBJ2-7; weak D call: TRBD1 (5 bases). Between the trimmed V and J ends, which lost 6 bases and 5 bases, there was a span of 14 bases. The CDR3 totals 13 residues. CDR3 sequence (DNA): TGTGCCAGCAGACAGGCCATCATGGACGAGCAGTACTTC. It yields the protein CASRQAIMDEQYF.

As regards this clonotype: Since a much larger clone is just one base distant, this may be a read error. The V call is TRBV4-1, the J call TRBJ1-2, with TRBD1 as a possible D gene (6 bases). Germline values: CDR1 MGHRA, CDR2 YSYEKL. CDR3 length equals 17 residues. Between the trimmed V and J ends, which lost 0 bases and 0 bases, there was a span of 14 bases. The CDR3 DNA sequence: TGCGCCAGCAGCCAAGAAAGAAGGGGGTTTCCTAACTATGGCTACACCTTC. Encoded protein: CASSQERRGFPNYGYTF.

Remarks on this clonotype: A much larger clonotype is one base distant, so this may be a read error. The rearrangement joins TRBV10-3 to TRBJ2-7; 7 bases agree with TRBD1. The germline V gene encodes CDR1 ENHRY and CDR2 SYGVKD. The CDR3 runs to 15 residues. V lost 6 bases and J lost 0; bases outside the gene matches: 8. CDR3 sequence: CAIRVTGSSSYEQYF. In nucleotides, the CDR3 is TGTGCCATCAGGGTGACAGGGTCGAGCTCCTACGAGCAGTACTTC.

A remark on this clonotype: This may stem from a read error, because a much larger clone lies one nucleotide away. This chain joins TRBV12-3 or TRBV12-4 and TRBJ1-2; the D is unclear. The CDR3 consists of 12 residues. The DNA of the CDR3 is TGTGCCAGCAGTTGGTACCTCGACGGCTGCACCTTC. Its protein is CASSWYLDGCTF.

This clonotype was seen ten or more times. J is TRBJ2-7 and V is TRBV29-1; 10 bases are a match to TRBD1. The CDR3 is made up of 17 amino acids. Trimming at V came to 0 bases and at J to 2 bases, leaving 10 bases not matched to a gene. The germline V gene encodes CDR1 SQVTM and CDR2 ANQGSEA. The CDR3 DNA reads TGCAGCGTTGAAGATTGGGGACCCGGGACAGGGGCCTACGAGCAGTACTTC. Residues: CSVEDWGPGTGAYEQYF.

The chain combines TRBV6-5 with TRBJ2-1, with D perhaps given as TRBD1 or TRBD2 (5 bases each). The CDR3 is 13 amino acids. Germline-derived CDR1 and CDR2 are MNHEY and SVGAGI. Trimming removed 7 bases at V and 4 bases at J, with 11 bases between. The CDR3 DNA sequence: TGTGCCAGCATGCGAGGGACGTACAATGAGCAGTTCTTC. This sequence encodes CASMRGTYNEQFF.

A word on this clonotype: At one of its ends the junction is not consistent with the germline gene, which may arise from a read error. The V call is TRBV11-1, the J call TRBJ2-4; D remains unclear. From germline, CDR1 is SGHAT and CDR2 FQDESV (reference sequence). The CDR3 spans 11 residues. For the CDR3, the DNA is TGTGCCAGCAACTTTGGAAACATTCAATACTTC. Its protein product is CASNFGNIQYF. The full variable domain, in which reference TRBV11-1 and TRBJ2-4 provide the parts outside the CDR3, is EAEVAQSPRYKITEKSQAVAFWCDPISGHATLYWYRQILGQGPELLVQFQDESVVDDSQLPKDRFSAERLKGVDSTLKIQPAELGDSAMYLCASNFGNIQYFGAGTRLSVL.

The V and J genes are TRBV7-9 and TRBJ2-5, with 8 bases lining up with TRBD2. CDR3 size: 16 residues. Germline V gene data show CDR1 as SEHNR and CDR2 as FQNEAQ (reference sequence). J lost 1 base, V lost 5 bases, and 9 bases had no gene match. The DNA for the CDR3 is TGTGCCAGCAGCCCCCCTCGACTAGCGACCCAAGAGACCCAGTACTTC. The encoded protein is CASSPPRLATQETQYF.

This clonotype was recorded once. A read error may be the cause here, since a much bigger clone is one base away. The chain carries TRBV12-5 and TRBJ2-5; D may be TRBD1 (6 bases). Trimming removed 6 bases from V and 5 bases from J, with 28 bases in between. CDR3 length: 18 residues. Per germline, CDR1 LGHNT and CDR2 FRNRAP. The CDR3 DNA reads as TGTGCTAGTGGAGAAGATTTAGGGAACAGGGAGTCGGGGGAGACCCAGTACTTC. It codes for CASGEDLGNRESGETQYF.

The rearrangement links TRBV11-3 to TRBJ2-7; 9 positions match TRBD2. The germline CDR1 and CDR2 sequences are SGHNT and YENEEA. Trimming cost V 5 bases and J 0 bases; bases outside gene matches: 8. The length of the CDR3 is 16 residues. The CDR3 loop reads CASSPRTSDNSYEQYF. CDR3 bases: TGTGCCAGCAGCCCCCGGACTAGCGATAACTCCTACGAGCAGTACTTC. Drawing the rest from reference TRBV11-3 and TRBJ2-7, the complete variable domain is EAGVVQSPRYKIIEKKQPVAFWCNPISGHNTLYWYLQNLGQGPELLIRYENEEAVDDSQLPKDRFSAERLKGVDSTLKIQPAELGDSAVYLCASSPRTSDNSYEQYFGPGTRLTVT.

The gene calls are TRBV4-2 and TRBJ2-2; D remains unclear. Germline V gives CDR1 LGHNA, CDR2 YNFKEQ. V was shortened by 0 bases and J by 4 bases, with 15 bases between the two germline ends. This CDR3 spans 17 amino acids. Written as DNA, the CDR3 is TGTGCCAGCAGCCAAGATCCTGACACCGAAGTCACCGGGGAGCTGTTTTTT. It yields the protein CASSQDPDTEVTGELFF.

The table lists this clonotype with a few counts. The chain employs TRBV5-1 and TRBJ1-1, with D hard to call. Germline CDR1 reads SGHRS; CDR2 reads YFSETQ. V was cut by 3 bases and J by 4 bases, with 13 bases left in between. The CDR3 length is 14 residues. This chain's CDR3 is CASSSSSTGTEAFF. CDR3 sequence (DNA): TGCGCCAGCAGCTCCTCCTCTACGGGCACTGAAGCTTTCTTT.

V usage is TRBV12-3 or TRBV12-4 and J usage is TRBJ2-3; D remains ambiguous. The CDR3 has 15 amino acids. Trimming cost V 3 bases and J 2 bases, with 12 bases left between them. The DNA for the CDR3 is TGTGCCAGCAGTTTGTCGGGTACTAACACAGATACGCAGTATTTT. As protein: CASSLSGTNTDTQYF.

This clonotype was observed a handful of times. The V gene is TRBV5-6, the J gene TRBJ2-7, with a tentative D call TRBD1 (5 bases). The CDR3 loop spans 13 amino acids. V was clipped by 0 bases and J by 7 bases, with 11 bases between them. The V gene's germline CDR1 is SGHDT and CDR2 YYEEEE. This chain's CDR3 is CASSLDRLGEQYF. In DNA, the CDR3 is TGTGCCAGCAGCTTGGACAGGCTAGGGGAGCAGTACTTC. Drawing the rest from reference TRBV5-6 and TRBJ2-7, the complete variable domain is DAGVTQSPTHLIKTRGQQVTLRCSPKSGHDTVSWYQQALGQGPQFIFQYYEEEERQRGNFPDRFSGHQFPNYSSELNVNALLLGDSALYLCASSLDRLGEQYFGPGTRLTVT.

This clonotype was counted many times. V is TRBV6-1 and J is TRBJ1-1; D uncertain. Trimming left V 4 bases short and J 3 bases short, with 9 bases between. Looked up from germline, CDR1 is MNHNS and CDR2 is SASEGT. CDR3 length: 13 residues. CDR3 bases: TGTGCCAGCAGTGGGGTCCTTTACACTGAAGCTTTCTTT. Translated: CASSGVLYTEAFF.

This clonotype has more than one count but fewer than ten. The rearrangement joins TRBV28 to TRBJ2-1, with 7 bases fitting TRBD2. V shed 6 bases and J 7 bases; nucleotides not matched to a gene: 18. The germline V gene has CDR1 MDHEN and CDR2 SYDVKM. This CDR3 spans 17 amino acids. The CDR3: CASRPLRAGPDRNEQFF. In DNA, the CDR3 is TGTGCCAGCAGGCCACTAAGAGCGGGACCCGACAGAAATGAGCAGTTCTTC.